This T cell receptor (beta chain) was sequenced for a study of blood T cell repertoires in COVID-19. The overall study: The study drew acute and convalescent COVID-19 samples from the United States, Italy and Spain.

As originally analysed: Estimated nucleated cell counts came from reference gene primer amplification. Using immunoSEQ multiplex PCR, the repertoire was profiled, and TCRdb retains in-frame clones only, with some absent. The D gene and trimming were derived from the DNA, and the V and J assignments and clone size from that table. The table shows a few hundred thousand clones, with around 83% occurring only once. V was clipped by 5 bases and J by 3 bases; unmatched bases: 3. The germline V gene has CDR1 SEHNR and CDR2 FQNEAQ (reference sequence). The CDR3 contains 13 residues. The V gene is TRBV7-9, the J gene TRBJ2-7; TRBD1 aligns across 8 bases. The specimen was PBMCs or T cells enriched from blood (not recorded which). This TCR derives from a woman between 50 and 59 years old who had recovered from COVID-19. CDR3 coding DNA: TGTGCCAGCAGCCAGGGACAGGACTACGAGCAGTACTTC. As protein: CASSQGQDYEQYF.